Shown below are 9 T cell receptor gamma chains from a single sample sequenced in a study of Vδ1+ human thymocytes. Overall study results and limits: In the thymus, TRG and TRD repertoires looked highly polyclonal with Gaussian CDR3 lengths.

The template was reverse-transcribed extracted RNA. CDR3 amplicons came from multiplex PCR with pooled V-gene forward and constant-region reverse primers. TCRdb used CATT to re-call clones from the multiplex PCR reads. The sample lists tens of thousands of gamma-chain clones; roughly 15% were seen once. Their cognate antigens are unknown. Sequences were obtained from Vdelta1+ gamma-delta thymocytes from the thymus. Documented subset: FACS-sorted CD3+ TCRalphabeta- TCRVdelta1+ TCRVdelta2- thymocytes. These receptors were obtained from a child under two years old who had congenital heart surgery.

V gene TRGV3 combines with J gene TRGJ1 or TRGJ2. With 0 bases clipped from V and 9 bases from J, the junction kept 8 bases outside the gene matches. From germline, CDR1 is VTNTFY and CDR2 YDVSTARD (reference sequence). The CDR3 extends over 13 amino acids. Written as DNA, the CDR3 is TGTGCCACCTGGGACAGGGGCCGGATTAAGAAACTCTTT. As protein: CATWDRGRIKKLF.

In this sample, this clone is medium-sized (0.01 to 0.1%). V and J are TRGV8 and TRGJ1 or TRGJ2. The germline gives CDR1 VENAVY, CDR2 YDSYNSRV. V trimming: 5 bases; J trimming: 1 base; junction bases outside the gene matches: 2. CDR3 length equals 12 residues. CDR3 sequence reads: CATWGNYYKKLF. DNA for the CDR3: TGTGCCACCTGGGGAAATTATTATAAGAAACTCTTT.

This clone was picked up a small number of times. The germline gene is not matched at one end of the junction; a read error may be the cause. The chain uses TRGV4 and TRGJP1. CDR3 length equals 13 residues. CDR1 EGSTGY and CDR2 YDSYTSSV come from the germline V gene. CDR3 amino acids: CATWNGPRWFKIF. The CDR3 DNA follows: TGTGCCACCTGGAATGGGCCCCGCTGGTTCAAGATATTT.

This clone is judged medium-sized (0.01 to 0.1%). V and J are TRGV4 and TRGJ1 or TRGJ2. This CDR3 has 11 residues. Germline trimming cut 9 bases from V and 1 base from J; bases unmatched to any gene: 3. The germline V gene has CDR1 EGSTGY and CDR2 YDSYTSSV. The CDR3, as DNA: TGTGCCACCCCCAATTATTATAAGAAACTCTTT. Amino acids: CATPNYYKKLF.

This clone was detected a few times. V usage is TRGV9 and J usage is TRGJ1 or TRGJ2. CDR1 and CDR2 from the germline V gene are GITISATS and ISYDGTV (reference sequence). Losses at the gene ends were 2 bases for V and 7 bases for J; bases not matched to a gene: 11. This CDR3 region has 14 residues. The CDR3 loop reads CALWEATGQYKKLF. For the CDR3, the DNA is TGTGCCTTGTGGGAGGCCACGGGCCAATATAAGAAACTCTTT.

The rearrangement joins TRGV3 to TRGJ1 or TRGJ2. The germline gives CDR1 VTNTFY, CDR2 YDVSTARD (reference sequence). The ends lost 0 bases at V and 3 bases at J; junction bases unmatched: 5. The CDR3 has 14 amino acids. The CDR3 here is CATWDRRCYYKKLF. The DNA of the CDR3 is TGTGCCACCTGGGACAGGCGTTGTTATTATAAGAAACTCTTT.

This clone has a handful of counts. Distinct nucleotide sequences in the sample also encode this CDR3. The rearrangement joins TRGV5 to TRGJP2. Germline CDR1 reads VINAFY; CDR2 reads YDVSNSKD. CDR3 length equals 15 residues. With 0 bases clipped from V and 3 bases from J, the junction kept 4 bases outside the gene matches. The CDR3 DNA reads as TGTGCCACCTGGGACAGGCTCCGTAGTGATTGGATCAAGACGTTT. Translating gives CATWDRLRSDWIKTF.

This clone was observed a few times. The rearrangement joins TRGV4 to TRGJP2. The V and J ends lost 2 bases and 5 bases, in that order; junction bases with no gene match: 5. This CDR3 has 14 amino acids. Germline CDR1 EGSTGY, CDR2 YDSYTSSV. The CDR3 protein is CATWDVWSDWIKTF. CDR3 coding DNA: TGTGCCACCTGGGATGTGTGGAGTGATTGGATCAAGACGTTT.

This clone turned up a few times. The chain uses TRGV9 and TRGJ1 or TRGJ2. Germline assignment: CDR1 GITISATS and CDR2 ISYDGTV (reference sequence). Trimming removed 5 bases from V and 4 bases from J; junction bases left unmatched: 8. The CDR3 covers 13 residues. The CDR3 nucleotides are TGTGCCTTGTGGGTCTGGGGCTATTATAAGAAACTCTTT. This translates into CALWVWGYYKKLF.